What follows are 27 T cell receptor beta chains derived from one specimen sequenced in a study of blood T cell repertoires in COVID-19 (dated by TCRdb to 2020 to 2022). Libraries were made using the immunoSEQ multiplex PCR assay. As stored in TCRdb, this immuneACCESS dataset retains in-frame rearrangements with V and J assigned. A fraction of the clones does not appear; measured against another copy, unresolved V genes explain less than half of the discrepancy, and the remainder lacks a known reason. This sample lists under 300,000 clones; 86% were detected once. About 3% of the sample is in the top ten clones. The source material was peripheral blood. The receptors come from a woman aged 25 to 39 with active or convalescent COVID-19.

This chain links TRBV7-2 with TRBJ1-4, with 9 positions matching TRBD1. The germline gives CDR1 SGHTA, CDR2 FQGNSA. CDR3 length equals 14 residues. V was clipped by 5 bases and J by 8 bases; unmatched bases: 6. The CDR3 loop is CASSRTGVQEKLFF. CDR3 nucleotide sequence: TGTGCCAGCAGCCGGACAGGGGTCCAGGAAAAACTGTTTTTT.

The CDR3 DNA reads as TGTGCCAGCAGTGGCGCTAGCGGTTCCTACAATGAGCAGTTCTTC. Residues: CASSGASGSYNEQFF. The rearrangement links TRBV2 to TRBJ2-1; 7 positions match TRBD2. The V and J ends lost 4 bases and 1 base, in that order; junction bases with no gene match: 4. The CDR3 has 15 residues. Per the germline V gene, CDR1 is SNHLY and CDR2 is FYNNEI.

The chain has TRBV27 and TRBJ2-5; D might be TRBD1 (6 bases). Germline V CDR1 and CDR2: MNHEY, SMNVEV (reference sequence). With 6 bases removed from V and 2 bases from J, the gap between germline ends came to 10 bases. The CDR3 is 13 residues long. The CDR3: CASRGADQETQYF. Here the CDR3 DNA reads TGTGCCAGCAGGGGGGCAGATCAAGAGACCCAGTACTTC.

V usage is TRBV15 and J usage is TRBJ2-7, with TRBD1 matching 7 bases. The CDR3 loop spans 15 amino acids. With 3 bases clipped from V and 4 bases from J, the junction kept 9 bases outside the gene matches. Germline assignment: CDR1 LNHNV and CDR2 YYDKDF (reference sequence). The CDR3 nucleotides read TGTGCCACCAGCAGTAACAGGGGTCTCTCGTACGAGCAGTACTTC. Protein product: CATSSNRGLSYEQYF.

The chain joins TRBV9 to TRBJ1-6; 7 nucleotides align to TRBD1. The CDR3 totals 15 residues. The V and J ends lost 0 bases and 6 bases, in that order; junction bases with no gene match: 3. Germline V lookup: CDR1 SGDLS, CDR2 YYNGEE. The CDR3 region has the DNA TGTGCCAGCAGCGTAGCTACAGGGGCTAATTCACCCCTCCACTTT. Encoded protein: CASSVATGANSPLHF. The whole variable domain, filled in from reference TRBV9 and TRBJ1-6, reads DSGVTQTPKHLITATGQRVTLRCSPRSGDLSVYWYQQSLDQGLQFLIQYYNGEERAKGNILERFSAQQFPDLHSELNLSSLELGDSALYFCASSVATGANSPLHFGNGTRLTVT.

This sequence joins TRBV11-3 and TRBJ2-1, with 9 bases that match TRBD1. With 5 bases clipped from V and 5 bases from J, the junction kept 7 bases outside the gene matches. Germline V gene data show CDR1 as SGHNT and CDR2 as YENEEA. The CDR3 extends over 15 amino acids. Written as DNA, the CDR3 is TGTGCCAGCAGCATCGGGACAGGGTCTAACAATGAGCAGTTCTTC. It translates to CASSIGTGSNNEQFF.

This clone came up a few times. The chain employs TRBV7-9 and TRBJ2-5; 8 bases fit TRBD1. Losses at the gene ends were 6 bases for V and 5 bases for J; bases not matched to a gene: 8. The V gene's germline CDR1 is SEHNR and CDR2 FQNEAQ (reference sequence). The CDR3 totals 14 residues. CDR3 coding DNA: TGTGCCAGCAGGTCGACAGGGGCTCGGGAGACCCAGTACTTC. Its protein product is CASRSTGARETQYF.

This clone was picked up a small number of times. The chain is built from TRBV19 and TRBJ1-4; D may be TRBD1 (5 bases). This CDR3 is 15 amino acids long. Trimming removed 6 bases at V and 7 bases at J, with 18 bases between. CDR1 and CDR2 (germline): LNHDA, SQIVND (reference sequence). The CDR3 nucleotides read TGTGCCAGTAGGCTCCAACAGGTACCCAGTGAAAAACTGTTTTTT. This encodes CASRLQQVPSEKLFF.

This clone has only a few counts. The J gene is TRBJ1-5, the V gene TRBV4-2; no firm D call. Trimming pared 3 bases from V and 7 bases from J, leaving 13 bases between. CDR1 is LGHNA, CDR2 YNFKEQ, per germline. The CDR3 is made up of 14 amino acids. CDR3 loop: CASSQVSFGQPQHF. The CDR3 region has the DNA TGTGCCAGCAGCCAGGTATCGTTCGGGCAGCCCCAGCATTTT.

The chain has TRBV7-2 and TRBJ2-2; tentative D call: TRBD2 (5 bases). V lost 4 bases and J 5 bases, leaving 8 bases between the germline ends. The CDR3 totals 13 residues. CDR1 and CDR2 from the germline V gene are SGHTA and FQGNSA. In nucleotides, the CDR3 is TGTGCCAGCAGCTCCGGGGTGACCGGGGAGCTGTTTTTT. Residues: CASSSGVTGELFF.

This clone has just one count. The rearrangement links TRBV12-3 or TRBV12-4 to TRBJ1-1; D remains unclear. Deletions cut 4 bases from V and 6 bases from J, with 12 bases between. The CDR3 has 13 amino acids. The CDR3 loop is CASSSILRSEAFF. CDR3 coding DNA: TGTGCCAGCAGTTCTATACTTCGATCTGAAGCTTTCTTT.

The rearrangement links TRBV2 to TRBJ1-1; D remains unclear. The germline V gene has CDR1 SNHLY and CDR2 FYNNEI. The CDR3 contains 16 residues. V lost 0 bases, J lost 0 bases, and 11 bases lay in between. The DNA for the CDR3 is TGTGCCAGCAGTGAAGCGCCGAGTGCGATGAACACTGAAGCTTTCTTT. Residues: CASSEAPSAMNTEAFF.

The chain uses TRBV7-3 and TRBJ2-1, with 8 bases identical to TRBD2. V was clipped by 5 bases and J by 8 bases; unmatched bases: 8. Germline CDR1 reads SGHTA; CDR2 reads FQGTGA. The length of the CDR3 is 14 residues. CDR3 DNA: TGTGCCAGCAGCCCGGGGACTAGTCGGGATGAGCAGTTCTTC. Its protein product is CASSPGTSRDEQFF.

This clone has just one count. CDR3 bases: TGTGCCAGCAGCTCCCTCAGGGGATCATACAATGAGCAGTTCTTC. Translation gives CASSSLRGSYNEQFF. The chain recombines TRBV7-2 with TRBJ2-1, with D maybe TRBD1 (6 bases). V gave up 4 bases and J gave up 4 bases, with 14 bases separating them. Germline CDR1 is SGHTA and CDR2 is FQGNSA. The CDR3 is 15 residues long.

CDR3 protein: CASSQDLVPGGRGGYTF. CDR3 nucleotide sequence: TGCGCCAGCAGCCAAGATCTAGTCCCAGGGGGAAGGGGTGGCTACACCTTC. This chain joins TRBV4-3 and TRBJ1-2, with TRBD1 identical over 7 bases. J gave up 7 bases and V 0 bases, and 14 bases lay outside the gene matches. The germline CDR1 and CDR2 sequences are LGHNA and YSLEER. There are 17 residues in the CDR3.

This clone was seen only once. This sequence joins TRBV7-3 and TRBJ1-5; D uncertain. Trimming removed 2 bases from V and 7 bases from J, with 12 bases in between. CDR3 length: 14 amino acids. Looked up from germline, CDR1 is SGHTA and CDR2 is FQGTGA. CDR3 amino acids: CASSLRARGQPQHF. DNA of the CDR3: TGTGCCAGCAGCTTACGTGCGCGAGGCCAGCCCCAGCATTTT.

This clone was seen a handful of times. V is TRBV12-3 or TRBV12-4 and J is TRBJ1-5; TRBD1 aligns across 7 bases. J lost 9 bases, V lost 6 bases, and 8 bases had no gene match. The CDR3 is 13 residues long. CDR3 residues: CASSTGEARPQHF. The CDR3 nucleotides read TGTGCCAGCAGCACAGGGGAGGCGCGGCCCCAGCATTTT.

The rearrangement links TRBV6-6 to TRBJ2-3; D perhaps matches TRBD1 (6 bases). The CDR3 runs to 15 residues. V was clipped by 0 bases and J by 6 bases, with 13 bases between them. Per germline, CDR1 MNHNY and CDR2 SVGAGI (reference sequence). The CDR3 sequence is CASSYSKGVGDTQYF. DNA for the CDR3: TGTGCCAGCAGTTACTCGAAGGGGGTTGGGGATACGCAGTATTTT.

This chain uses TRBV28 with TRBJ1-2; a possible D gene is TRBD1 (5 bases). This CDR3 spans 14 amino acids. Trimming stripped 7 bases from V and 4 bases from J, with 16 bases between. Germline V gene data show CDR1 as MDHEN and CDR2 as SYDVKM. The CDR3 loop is CASNPTQGRYGYTF. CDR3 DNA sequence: TGTGCCAGCAACCCCACCCAGGGTCGCTATGGCTACACCTTC.

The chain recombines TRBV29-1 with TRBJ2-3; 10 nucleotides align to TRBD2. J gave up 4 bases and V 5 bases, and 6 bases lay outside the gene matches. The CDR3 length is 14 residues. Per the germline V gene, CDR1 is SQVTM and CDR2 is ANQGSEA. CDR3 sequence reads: CSVSLAGVADTQYF. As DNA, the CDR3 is TGCAGCGTTTCTCTAGCGGGGGTCGCAGATACGCAGTATTTT.

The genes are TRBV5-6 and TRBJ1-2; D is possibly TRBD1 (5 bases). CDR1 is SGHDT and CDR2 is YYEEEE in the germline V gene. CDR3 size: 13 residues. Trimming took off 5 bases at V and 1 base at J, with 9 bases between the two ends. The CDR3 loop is CASRTENNYGYTF. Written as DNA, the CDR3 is TGTGCCAGCAGGACAGAGAATAACTATGGCTACACCTTC. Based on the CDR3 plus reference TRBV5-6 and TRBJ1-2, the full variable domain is DAGVTQSPTHLIKTRGQQVTLRCSPKSGHDTVSWYQQALGQGPQFIFQYYEEEERQRGNFPDRFSGHQFPNYSSELNVNALLLGDSALYLCASRTENNYGYTFGSGTRLTVV.

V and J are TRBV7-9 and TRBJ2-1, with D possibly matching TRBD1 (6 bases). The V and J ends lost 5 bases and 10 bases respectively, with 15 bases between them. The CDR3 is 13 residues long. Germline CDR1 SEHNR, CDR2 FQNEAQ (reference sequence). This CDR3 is CASSKDRPPEQFF. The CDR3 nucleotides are TGTGCCAGCAGCAAAGACAGGCCCCCGGAGCAGTTCTTC.

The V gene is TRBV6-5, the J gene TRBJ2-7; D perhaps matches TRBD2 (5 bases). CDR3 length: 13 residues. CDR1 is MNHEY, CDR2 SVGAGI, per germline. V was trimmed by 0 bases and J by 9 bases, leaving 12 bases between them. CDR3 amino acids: CASSYSSERGQYF. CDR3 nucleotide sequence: TGTGCCAGCAGTTACTCGAGTGAACGGGGGCAGTACTTC.

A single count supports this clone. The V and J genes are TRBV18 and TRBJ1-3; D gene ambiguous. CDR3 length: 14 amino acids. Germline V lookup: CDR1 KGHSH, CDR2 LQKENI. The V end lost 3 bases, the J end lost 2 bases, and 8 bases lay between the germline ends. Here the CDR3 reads CASSPERAGNTIYF. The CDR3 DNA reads TGTGCCAGCTCACCCGAGAGGGCTGGAAACACCATATATTTT.

DNA for the CDR3: TGCAGCGTGCGGGACAGCCTAACCGCTTCAGATACGCAGTATTTT. This sequence encodes CSVRDSLTASDTQYF. J is TRBJ2-3 and V is TRBV29-1, with D tentatively TRBD1 (7 bases). There are 15 residues in the CDR3. V dropped 6 bases and J dropped 4 bases, with 20 bases sitting between them. CDR1 and CDR2 (germline): SQVTM, ANQGSEA.

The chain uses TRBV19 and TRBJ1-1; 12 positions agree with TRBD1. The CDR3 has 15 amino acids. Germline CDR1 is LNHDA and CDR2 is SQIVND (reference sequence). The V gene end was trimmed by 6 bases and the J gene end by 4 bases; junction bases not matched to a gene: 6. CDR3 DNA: TGTGCCAGTAGGGGACAGGGGGCGAGGGGCACTGAAGCTTTCTTT. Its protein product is CASRGQGARGTEAFF. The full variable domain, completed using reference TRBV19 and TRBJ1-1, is DGGITQSPKYLFRKEGQNVTLSCEQNLNHDAMYWYRQDPGQGLRLIYYSQIVNDFQKGDIAEGYSVSREKKESFPLTVTSAQKNPTAFYLCASRGQGARGTEAFFGQGTRLTVV.

CDR3 DNA sequence: TGTGCCAGCAGCTCGGGACTTTTGAGCTCTGGAAACACCATATATTTT. This translates into CASSSGLLSSGNTIYF. The V and J genes are TRBV7-9 and TRBJ1-3; tentative D call: TRBD1 (5 bases). V was cut by 4 bases and J by 0 bases, with 13 bases left in between. Germline CDR1 reads SEHNR; CDR2 reads FQNEAQ (reference sequence). The CDR3 is made up of 16 amino acids.